This TCR beta chain was recorded in a study of shared clonotypes between healthy human individuals. The study, taken as a whole, reports: The study generally estimated greater richness for naive than memory subsets.

The repertoire was sequenced with immunoSEQ multiplex PCR; TCRdb's copy has only in-frame clones and lacks some. The table shows just over 2,000,000 clones, with over 85% occurring only once. V was cut by 4 bases and J by 6 bases, with 12 bases left in between. CDR1 and CDR2 from the germline V gene are SQVTM and ANQGSEA. The CDR3 has 12 residues. This clone was recorded only once. No antigen is known for it. Input material: naive CD4+ T cells sorted from blood. Subset of the sample: CD45RA+ positively selected. The V and J genes are TRBV29-1 and TRBJ1-2, with D possibly matching TRBD1 (6 bases). The clonotype was recovered from a man younger than 30 in good health. The CDR3 bases are TGCAGCGTTGGCTCAACAGGGAATGGCTACACCTTC. Amino acids: CSVGSTGNGYTF.